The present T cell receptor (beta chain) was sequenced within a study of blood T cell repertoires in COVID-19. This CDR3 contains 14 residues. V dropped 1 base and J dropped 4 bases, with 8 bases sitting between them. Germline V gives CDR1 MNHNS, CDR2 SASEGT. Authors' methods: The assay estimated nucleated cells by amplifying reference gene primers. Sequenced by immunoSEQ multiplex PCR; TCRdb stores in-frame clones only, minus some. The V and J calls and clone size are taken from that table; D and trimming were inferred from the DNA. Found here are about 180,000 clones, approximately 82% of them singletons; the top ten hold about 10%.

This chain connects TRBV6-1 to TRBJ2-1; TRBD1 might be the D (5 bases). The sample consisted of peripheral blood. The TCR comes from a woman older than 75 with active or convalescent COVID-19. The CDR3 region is CASSEDHRYNEQFF. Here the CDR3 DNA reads TGTGCCAGCAGTGAAGACCACAGGTACAATGAGCAGTTCTTC.